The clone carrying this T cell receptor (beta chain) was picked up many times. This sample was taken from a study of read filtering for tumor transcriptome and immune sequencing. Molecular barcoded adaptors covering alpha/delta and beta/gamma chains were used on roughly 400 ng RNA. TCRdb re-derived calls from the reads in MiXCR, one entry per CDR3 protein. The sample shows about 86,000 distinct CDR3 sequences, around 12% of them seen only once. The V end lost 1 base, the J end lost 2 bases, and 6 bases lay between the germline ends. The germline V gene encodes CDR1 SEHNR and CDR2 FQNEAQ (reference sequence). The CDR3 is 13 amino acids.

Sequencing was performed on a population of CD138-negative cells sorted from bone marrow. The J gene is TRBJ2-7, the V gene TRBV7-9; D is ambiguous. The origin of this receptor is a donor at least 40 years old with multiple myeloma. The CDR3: CASSLGNTYEQYF. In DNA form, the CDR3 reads TGTGCCAGCAGCTTAGGCAACACCTACGAGCAGTACTTC.